The 14 T cell receptor beta chains below all came from one sample that was sequenced in a study of shared T cell receptors in the human thymus. Using immunoSEQ multiplex PCR, the repertoire was profiled, and TCRdb retains in-frame clones only, with some absent. The data hold more than 550,000 clones, with approximately 83% observed a single time. This same sample was also part of a study on human thymus T cells.

The sample was thymocytes. The receptor set was obtained from a girl less than two years old with a congenital heart defect.

The V and J genes are TRBV29-1 and TRBJ1-3; 8 positions match TRBD1. Germline CDR1 SQVTM, CDR2 ANQGSEA. V was pared by 6 bases and J by 0 bases, with 7 bases of the junction left unmatched. The CDR3 length is 15 residues. The CDR3 bases are TGCAGCGTAGCCTCGACAGGGGACTCTGGAAACACCATATATTTT. Translating it yields CSVASTGDSGNTIYF.

The V gene is TRBV2, the J gene TRBJ2-3; weak D call: TRBD1 (6 bases). The CDR3 is 17 residues long. V was clipped by 6 bases and J by 2 bases, with 21 bases between them. Germline V gene sequence: CDR1 SNHLY, CDR2 FYNNEI. In DNA form, the CDR3 reads TGTGCCAGCAGCGCGATCCTTCCGGGACACTTCACAGATACGCAGTATTTT. Translated: CASSAILPGHFTDTQYF.

V usage is TRBV14 and J usage is TRBJ2-7, with a possible D match to TRBD2 (5 bases). V shed 5 bases and J shed 1 base, with 24 bases lying between them. There are 18 residues in the CDR3. Germline V lookup: CDR1 SGHDN, CDR2 FVKESK. The CDR3 sequence is CASSSSVGAPGSSYEQYF. As DNA, the CDR3 is TGTGCCAGCAGCTCCTCGGTGGGAGCACCGGGCTCTTCCTACGAGCAGTACTTC.

The chain recombines TRBV7-6 with TRBJ1-4; 8 bases are shared with TRBD1. The CDR3 length is 21 residues. V lost 0 bases and J lost 4; bases outside the gene matches: 19. CDR1 is SGHVS and CDR2 is FNYEAQ in the germline V gene. The CDR3 DNA follows: TGTGCCAGCAGCTTAGCGTCCTACACTGGTCAGGGGGCGCCGGTTAATGAAAAACTGTTTTTT. Its translation: CASSLASYTGQGAPVNEKLFF.

V is TRBV6-5 and J is TRBJ1-1; a weak D match, TRBD1 (6 bases). This CDR3 has 13 residues. V lost 8 bases and J lost 3, with 13 bases in between. Germline V CDR1 and CDR2: MNHEY, SVGAGI. The CDR3 DNA reads as TGTGCCAGCCGGGACACAAAGGACACTGAAGCTTTCTTT. It translates to CASRDTKDTEAFF.

This chain uses TRBV27 with TRBJ1-6, with 7 bases that match TRBD1. From germline, CDR1 is MNHEY and CDR2 SMNVEV (reference sequence). J was trimmed by 5 bases and V by 0 bases; bases with no gene match: 10. The CDR3 has 18 amino acids. The CDR3 DNA reads TGTGCCAGCAGTTTATCTGGCCCCGGGACAGAAAATAATTCACCCCTCCACTTT. It codes for CASSLSGPGTENNSPLHF.

V and J are TRBV21-1 and TRBJ1-2; TRBD1 is taken as the D call from the table, unchecked against the DNA. TRBV21-1 is annotated as a pseudogene. The CDR3 contains 13 residues. CDR3 amino acids: CASEDRFNYGYTF. The CDR3 nucleotides are TGTGCCAGCGAGGACAGATTTAACTATGGCTACACCTTC.

This clone was seen just once. The chain joins TRBV7-6 to TRBJ1-1; a weak D match, TRBD1 (6 bases). V was shortened by 7 bases and J by 11 bases, with 26 bases between the two germline ends. This CDR3 contains 15 residues. The germline V gene encodes CDR1 SGHVS and CDR2 FNYEAQ. CDR3 amino acids: CASNQWKGEGLFAFF. DNA of the CDR3: TGTGCCAGCAACCAGTGGAAGGGGGAAGGTCTGTTCGCTTTCTTT.

The V and J genes are TRBV7-9 and TRBJ2-1; 15 bases match TRBD2. CDR3 length: 16 amino acids. Germline V gene lookup returns CDR1 SEHNR and CDR2 FQNEAQ (reference sequence). V gave up 6 bases and J gave up 9 bases; unmatched junction bases: 9. This chain's CDR3 is CASRGRTSGGAGEQFF. The CDR3 nucleotides are TGTGCCAGCAGAGGGCGGACTAGCGGGGGGGCAGGTGAGCAGTTCTTC.

The V and J genes are TRBV12-5 and TRBJ2-4, with a tentative D call TRBD2 (5 bases). Deletions cut 9 bases from V and 0 bases from J, with 21 bases between. From germline, CDR1 is LGHNT and CDR2 FRNRAP. This CDR3 comprises 17 residues. The CDR3 DNA reads TGTGCTAGCCATTTACCGGGATCGACTCTAGCCAAAAACATTCAGTACTTC. This sequence encodes CASHLPGSTLAKNIQYF.

The genes are TRBV10-3 and TRBJ1-2; D is unresolved. Germline V gene data show CDR1 as ENHRY and CDR2 as SYGVKD. V was pared by 6 bases and J by 3 bases, with 14 bases between. The CDR3 totals 14 residues. CDR3: CAIRHLRDDYGYTF. The CDR3 DNA sequence: TGTGCCATCAGACACCTGAGGGATGACTATGGCTACACCTTC.

V gene TRBV6-1 combines with J gene TRBJ1-4; D not resolved. Looked up from germline, CDR1 is MNHNS and CDR2 is SASEGT. The CDR3 spans 21 residues. Trimming took 2 bases from V and 0 from J, leaving 25 bases between them. CDR3 nucleotide sequence: TGTGCCAGCAGTGAACCACACGGGGTGGACCGGGTGGCCGCAACTAATGAAAAACTGTTTTTT. Encoded protein: CASSEPHGVDRVAATNEKLFF.

This clone was detected only once. This chain uses TRBV27 with TRBJ2-5, with 7 bases fitting TRBD1. The CDR3 runs to 15 residues. Unmatched junction bases numbered 9, after V lost 6 bases and J lost 2 bases. In germline, CDR1 is MNHEY, CDR2 SMNVEV (reference sequence). The CDR3 coding sequence is TGTGCCAGCAGGGACACGACAGGGCCACAAGAGACCCAGTACTTC. It translates to CASRDTTGPQETQYF.

The rearrangement links TRBV7-2 to TRBJ1-6; possibly TRBD1 for D (5 bases). V was shortened by 1 base and J by 8 bases, with 18 bases between the two germline ends. This CDR3 comprises 17 residues. In germline, CDR1 is SGHTA, CDR2 FQGNSA. CDR3 residues: CASSLVGGAVGYSPLHF. CDR3 sequence (DNA): TGTGCCAGCAGCTTAGTTGGCGGGGCCGTTGGTTATTCACCCCTCCACTTT.